This entry is about one T cell receptor beta chain. In the original workflow: Estimated nucleated cell counts came from reference gene primer amplification. This table comes from immunoSEQ multiplex PCR, and its TCRdb copy is limited to in-frame clones, with some not included. That table is the source of V, J and clone size, and D and trimming were worked out from the DNA. Of over 200,000 clones in the sample, about nine tenths were seen once. This sample is part of a study of blood T cell repertoires in COVID-19. The wider study: Acute and convalescent COVID-19 samples came from the United States, Italy and Spain.

Germline-derived CDR1 and CDR2 are SGHNT and YENEEA. This CDR3 comprises 15 residues. Trimming removed 5 bases from V and 7 bases from J; junction bases left unmatched: 10. Input material: peripheral blood. This receptor was identified in a man in his 60s who had recovered from COVID-19. The rearrangement links TRBV11-3 to TRBJ2-1; 8 nucleotides agree with TRBD1. CDR3 coding DNA: TGTGCCAGCAGCCGGCCGGGACAGGCCTTTAATGAGCAGTTCTTC. As protein: CASSRPGQAFNEQFF.